Shown below are 26 T cell receptor beta chains from a single sample sequenced in a study of blood T cell repertoires in COVID-19. This table comes from immunoSEQ multiplex PCR, and its TCRdb copy is limited to in-frame clones, with some not included. The sample gives approximately 44,000 clones, 65% to 85% of which show up once; approximately 30% is in the top ten. Sequences were obtained from peripheral blood. The receptor set was obtained from a woman aged 80 or older with acute or convalescent COVID-19.

This chain links TRBV9 with TRBJ1-6, with TRBD1 matching over 8 bases. The CDR3 length is 15 residues. Germline CDR1 and CDR2: SGDLS and YYNGEE. V lost 3 bases, J lost 3 bases, and 2 bases stayed unmatched. CDR3 in amino acids: CASSGDRGYNSPLHF. The CDR3 nucleotides are TGTGCCAGCAGCGGAGACAGGGGCTATAATTCACCCCTCCACTTT.

This chain joins TRBV6-1 and TRBJ2-2, with 10 bases aligning to TRBD1. V was clipped by 4 bases and J by 0 bases; unmatched bases: 2. CDR1 MNHNS and CDR2 SASEGT come from the germline V gene. This CDR3 is 16 amino acids long. CDR3: CASSGGTGANTGELFF. CDR3 in DNA: TGTGCCAGCAGTGGAGGGACAGGGGCGAACACCGGGGAGCTGTTTTTT.

This chain joins TRBV21-1 and TRBJ2-7; TRBD2, the D gene given by the table, was not confirmed from the DNA. TRBV21-1 is a pseudogene locus. This CDR3 comprises 21 residues. The CDR3 DNA reads TGTGCCAGCAGCAAAAGAAGAAAGGGAGGAGGCGGGAGGGCTAGATCCTACGAGCAGTACTTC. Residues: CASSKRRKGGGGRARSYEQYF.

Written as DNA, the CDR3 is TGTGCCAGCAGTTATTCCAGGGGGCTTCAGCCCCAGCATTTT. It specifies CASSYSRGLQPQHF. The rearrangement uses TRBV2 and TRBJ1-5; TRBD1 aligns across 8 bases. Germline V gene lookup returns CDR1 SNHLY and CDR2 FYNNEI. Trimming took 5 bases from V and 6 from J; bases not matched to a gene: 6. The CDR3 is 14 residues long.

This clone was observed a handful of times. The chain links TRBV7-8 to TRBJ2-1; 7 bases match TRBD2. The CDR3 consists of 15 residues. Germline CDR1 and CDR2: SGHVS and FQNEAQ. V lost 1 base and J lost 13; bases outside the gene matches: 13. In nucleotides, the CDR3 is TGTGCCAGCAGCTTAGGCCCCATAAGGGCGGGAGATCAGTTCTTC. Its translation is CASSLGPIRAGDQFF.

The chain links TRBV19 to TRBJ1-1, with D perhaps matching TRBD1 (6 bases). Trimming took off 5 bases at V and 10 bases at J, with 17 bases between the two ends. CDR1 LNHDA and CDR2 SQIVND come from the germline V gene (reference sequence). The CDR3 runs to 13 residues. DNA for the CDR3: TGTGCCAGTAGTCCCCTTAACACAGGGTCAGCTTTCTTT. Residues: CASSPLNTGSAFF.

This clone was seen a handful of times. The rearrangement links TRBV7-3 to TRBJ2-1, with 13 positions matching TRBD2. The CDR3 extends over 17 amino acids. The V gene's germline CDR1 is SGHTA and CDR2 FQGTGA. V trimming: 5 bases; J trimming: 10 bases; junction bases outside the gene matches: 14. Here the CDR3 DNA reads TGTGCCAGCAGCCCCCACCAACTAGCGGGAGGGTCAAGCGAGCAGTTCTTC. This translates into CASSPHQLAGGSSEQFF. The full variable domain, completed using reference TRBV7-3 and TRBJ2-1, is GAGVSQTPSNKVTEKGKYVELRCDPISGHTALYWYRQSLGQGPEFLIYFQGTGAADDSGLPNDRFFAVRPEGSVSTLKIQRTERGDSAVYLCASSPHQLAGGSSEQFFGPGTRLTVL.

This clone was counted only a few times. CDR3 loop: CASSLGQVYGYTF. In nucleotides, the CDR3 is TGTGCCAGCAGCTTAGGGCAAGTCTATGGCTACACCTTC. V gene TRBV7-2 combines with J gene TRBJ1-2; D gene unclear. Trimming removed 1 base from V and 4 bases from J, with 7 bases in between. CDR1 is SGHTA, CDR2 FQGNSA, per germline. This CDR3 is built from 13 residues.

The gene calls are TRBV5-1 and TRBJ2-7, with 11 bases that match TRBD2. Trimming removed 2 bases from V and 2 bases from J; junction bases left unmatched: 0. Germline values: CDR1 SGHRS, CDR2 YFSETQ. The CDR3 spans 14 residues. The CDR3 sequence: CASSFSGRAYEQYF. CDR3 in DNA: TGCGCCAGCAGCTTTAGCGGGAGGGCCTACGAGCAGTACTTC.

This chain joins TRBV9 and TRBJ2-2; 8 bases are shared with TRBD2. This CDR3 contains 16 residues. Germline V lookup: CDR1 SGDLS, CDR2 YYNGEE. The V and J ends lost 4 bases and 4 bases, in that order; junction bases with no gene match: 9. The chain's CDR3 is CASSPGGGRRTGELFF. CDR3 coding DNA: TGTGCCAGCAGCCCGGGTGGCGGGAGGCGCACCGGGGAGCTGTTTTTT.

V usage is TRBV19 and J usage is TRBJ1-1; D remains ambiguous. The CDR3 runs to 12 residues. CDR1 is LNHDA, CDR2 SQIVND, per germline (reference sequence). Trimming left V 4 bases short and J 1 base short, with 4 bases between. CDR3 region: CASSKQNTEAFF. In DNA form, the CDR3 reads TGTGCCAGTAGTAAACAGAACACTGAAGCTTTCTTT.

The chain uses TRBV5-5 and TRBJ2-1, with a tentative D call TRBD2 (6 bases). The CDR3 runs to 15 residues. CDR1 and CDR2 (germline): SGHKS, YYEKEE (reference sequence). The V end was cut by 3 bases, the J end by 6 bases, with 16 bases between. Here the CDR3 reads CASSSAGPGSNEQFF. CDR3 DNA sequence: TGTGCCAGCAGCTCGGCGGGACCCGGCAGCAATGAGCAGTTCTTC. The variable domain in full, completed from reference TRBV5-5 and TRBJ2-1, reads DAGVTQSPTHLIKTRGQQVTLRCSPISGHKSVSWYQQVLGQGPQFIFQYYEKEERGRGNFPDRFSARQFPNYSSELNVNALLLGDSALYLCASSSAGPGSNEQFFGPGTRLTVL.

The chain is built from TRBV19 and TRBJ2-1, with 10 bases fitting TRBD2. Germline CDR1 is LNHDA and CDR2 is SQIVND (reference sequence). The CDR3 extends over 15 amino acids. V shed 3 bases, J shed 8 bases, and the junction held 7 bases outside the gene matches. Written as DNA, the CDR3 is TGTGCCAGTAGTATTGCTAGCGGGAGTATATATGAGCAGTTCTTC. Translating it yields CASSIASGSIYEQFF.

The CDR3 sequence: CASTDRQYGYTF. Written as DNA, the CDR3 is TGTGCCAGCACCGACCGACAGTATGGCTACACCTTC. V is TRBV7-8 and J is TRBJ1-2; D is possibly TRBD1 (5 bases). The CDR3 has 12 residues. V was trimmed by 7 bases and J by 5 bases, leaving 11 bases between them. Germline lookup yields CDR1 SGHVS and CDR2 FQNEAQ.

J is TRBJ1-2 and V is TRBV14; the D is unclear. The CDR3 runs to 15 residues. The V end was cut by 0 bases, the J end by 6 bases, with 14 bases between. The germline gives CDR1 SGHDN, CDR2 FVKESK. CDR3 residues: CASSQDWFSVNGYTF. In DNA, the CDR3 is TGTGCCAGCAGCCAAGATTGGTTTTCGGTAAATGGCTACACCTTC. The variable domain in full, with the rest retrieved from reference TRBV14 and TRBJ1-2, is EAGVTQFPSHSVIEKGQTVTLRCDPISGHDNLYWYRRVMGKEIKFLLHFVKESKQDESGMPNNRFLAERTGGTYSTLKVQPAELEDSGVYFCASSQDWFSVNGYTFGSGTRLTVV.

In this sample, this clone turned up once. The chain carries TRBV7-2 and TRBJ1-1, with 10 positions matching TRBD1. Germline lookup yields CDR1 SGHTA and CDR2 FQGNSA. This CDR3 spans 13 amino acids. With V trimmed by 4 bases and J by 5 bases, 1 base remained unmatched. As DNA, the CDR3 is TGTGCCAGCAGCTGGGACAGGGGAACTGAAGCTTTCTTT. Protein product: CASSWDRGTEAFF.

The chain has TRBV5-6 and TRBJ1-3, with D maybe TRBD1 (6 bases). V dropped 2 bases and J dropped 0 bases, with 9 bases sitting between them. The germline V gene encodes CDR1 SGHDT and CDR2 YYEEEE. This CDR3 is 15 amino acids long. CDR3 amino acids: CASSLGQYSGNTIYF. CDR3 in DNA: TGTGCCAGCAGCTTAGGACAGTACTCTGGAAACACCATATATTTT.

This clone was counted a single time. The chain recombines TRBV9 with TRBJ2-3; possible D gene TRBD2, 6 bases. V lost 0 bases and J lost 4, with 12 bases in between. From germline, CDR1 is SGDLS and CDR2 YYNGEE. This CDR3 has 15 amino acids. The DNA of the CDR3 is TGTGCCAGCAGCGTAGCAACGACGGGGGCAGATACGCAGTATTTT. Residues: CASSVATTGADTQYF.

The rearrangement uses TRBV7-8 and TRBJ2-5; TRBD1 matches at 12 bases. CDR1 is SGHVS, CDR2 FQNEAQ, per germline. The CDR3 totals 15 residues. The junction had 6 bases not matched to a gene; V was cut back by 5 bases and J by 5 bases. The DNA for the CDR3 is TGTGCCAGCAGCCGGGACAGGGGGCGAGTCGAGACCCAGTACTTC. Its protein is CASSRDRGRVETQYF.

The V gene is TRBV7-2, the J gene TRBJ2-7, with D unclear. With 3 bases removed from V and 5 bases from J, the gap between germline ends came to 8 bases. CDR3 size: 12 residues. Germline assignment: CDR1 SGHTA and CDR2 FQGNSA. CDR3 coding DNA: TGTGCCAGCAGCTTGACAAACGACGAGCAGTACTTC. Protein: CASSLTNDEQYF.

The rearrangement joins TRBV7-2 to TRBJ2-2; TRBD2 matches 13 bases. The CDR3 is 18 amino acids. V gave up 2 bases and J gave up 7 bases; unmatched junction bases: 10. Germline assignment: CDR1 SGHTA and CDR2 FQGNSA. DNA of the CDR3: TGTGCCAGCAGCTTATTCGGACTAGCGGGAGCCAACGTCGGGGAGCTGTTTTTT. This sequence encodes CASSLFGLAGANVGELFF.

The chain uses TRBV5-6 and TRBJ2-5; 7 nucleotides line up with TRBD2. J gave up 5 bases and V 6 bases, and 10 bases lay outside the gene matches. Looked up from germline, CDR1 is SGHDT and CDR2 is YYEEEE. This CDR3 is 14 amino acids long. The CDR3 nucleotides read TGTGCCAGCACCCCGCTGGGACTAACTGAGACCCAGTACTTC. It specifies CASTPLGLTETQYF.

This clone was observed a few times. The chain combines TRBV7-9 with TRBJ2-2, with 7 bases that match TRBD1. Germline lookup yields CDR1 SEHNR and CDR2 FQNEAQ (reference sequence). V was clipped by 5 bases and J by 6 bases; unmatched bases: 9. CDR3 length equals 15 residues. CDR3 amino acids: CASSATGVLAGELFF. The CDR3, as DNA: TGTGCCAGCAGCGCTACAGGGGTGTTGGCCGGGGAGCTGTTTTTT.

V usage is TRBV19 and J usage is TRBJ2-7; 12 positions match TRBD1. The V gene end was trimmed by 4 bases and the J gene end by 5 bases; junction bases not matched to a gene: 6. CDR1 and CDR2 from the germline V gene are LNHDA and SQIVND (reference sequence). CDR3 length: 15 amino acids. CDR3 residues: CASSSPGQGAHEQYF. The DNA of the CDR3 is TGTGCCAGTAGTAGCCCGGGACAGGGGGCCCACGAGCAGTACTTC. Complete variable domain (other parts from reference TRBV19 and TRBJ2-7): DGGITQSPKYLFRKEGQNVTLSCEQNLNHDAMYWYRQDPGQGLRLIYYSQIVNDFQKGDIAEGYSVSREKKESFPLTVTSAQKNPTAFYLCASSSPGQGAHEQYFGPGTRLTVT.

This chain links TRBV12-3 or TRBV12-4 with TRBJ1-2; TRBD1 agrees at 7 bases. This CDR3 is 13 amino acids long. J was trimmed by 5 bases and V by 8 bases; bases with no gene match: 8. The CDR3 is CASGLDRLYGYTF. The CDR3 region has the DNA TGTGCCAGCGGCCTGGACAGGCTTTATGGCTACACCTTC.

The chain couples TRBV20-1 to TRBJ1-2; unclear D gene. There are 15 residues in the CDR3. V was trimmed by 3 bases and J by 7 bases, leaving 21 bases between them. CDR1 is DFQATT, CDR2 SNEGSKA, per germline (reference sequence). CDR3 DNA sequence: TGCAGTGCTAGTCTCGATGAACGGGATGTGGGTGGCTACACCTTC. It is translated as CSASLDERDVGGYTF.